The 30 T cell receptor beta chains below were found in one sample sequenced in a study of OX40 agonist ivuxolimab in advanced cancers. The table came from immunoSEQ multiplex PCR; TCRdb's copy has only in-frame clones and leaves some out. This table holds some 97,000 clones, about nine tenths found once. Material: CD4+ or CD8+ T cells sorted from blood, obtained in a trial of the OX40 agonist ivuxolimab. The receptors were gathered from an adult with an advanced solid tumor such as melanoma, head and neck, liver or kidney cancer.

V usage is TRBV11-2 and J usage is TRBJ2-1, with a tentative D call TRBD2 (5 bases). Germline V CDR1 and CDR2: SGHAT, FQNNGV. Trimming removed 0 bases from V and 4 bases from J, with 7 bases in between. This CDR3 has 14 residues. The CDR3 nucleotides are TGTGCCAGCAGCTTAGATACGGGATACAATGAGCAGTTCTTC. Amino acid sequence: CASSLDTGYNEQFF.

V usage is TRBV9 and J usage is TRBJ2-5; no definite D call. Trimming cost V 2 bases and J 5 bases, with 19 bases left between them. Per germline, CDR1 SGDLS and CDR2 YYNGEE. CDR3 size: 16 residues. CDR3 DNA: TGTGCCAGCAGCGTTGGAGTTTTTGCTAGGCAGGAGACCCAGTACTTC. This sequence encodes CASSVGVFARQETQYF.

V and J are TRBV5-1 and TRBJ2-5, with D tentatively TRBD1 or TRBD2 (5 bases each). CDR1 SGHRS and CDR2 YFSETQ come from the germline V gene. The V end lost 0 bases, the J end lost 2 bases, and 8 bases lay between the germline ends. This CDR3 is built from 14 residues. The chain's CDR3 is CASSLVWGQETQYF. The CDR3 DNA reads TGCGCCAGCAGCTTGGTGTGGGGGCAAGAGACCCAGTACTTC.

This chain's CDR3 is CASSLTGARYEQYF. DNA of the CDR3: TGTGCCAGCAGCTTAACCGGGGCACGCTACGAGCAGTACTTC. The chain employs TRBV7-8 and TRBJ2-7; D is perhaps TRBD1 or TRBD2 (5 bases each). Germline CDR1 SGHVS, CDR2 FQNEAQ. This CDR3 contains 14 residues. V dropped 2 bases and J dropped 3 bases, with 11 bases sitting between them.

CDR3 DNA sequence: TGTGCCAGCAGCGGCGGGATTAACACTGAAGCTTTCTTT. Translation gives CASSGGINTEAFF. V gene TRBV5-4 combines with J gene TRBJ1-1; D remains ambiguous. V lost 4 bases and J lost 2, with 9 bases in between. CDR3 length equals 13 residues. Germline CDR1 reads SGHNT; CDR2 reads YYREEE (reference sequence). The full variable domain, in which reference TRBV5-4 and TRBJ1-1 provide the parts outside the CDR3, is ETGVTQSPTHLIKTRGQQVTLRCSSQSGHNTVSWYQQALGQGPQFIFQYYREEENGRGNFPPRFSGLQFPNYSSELNVNALELDDSALYLCASSGGINTEAFFGQGTRLTVV.

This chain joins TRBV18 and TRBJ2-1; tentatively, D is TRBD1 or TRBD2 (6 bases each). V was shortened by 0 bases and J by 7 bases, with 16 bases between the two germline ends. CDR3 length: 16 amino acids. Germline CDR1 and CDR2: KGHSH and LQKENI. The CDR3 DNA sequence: TGTGCCAGCTCACCACCCGGGGGCCCAGTCTATAATGAGCAGTTCTTC. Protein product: CASSPPGGPVYNEQFF.

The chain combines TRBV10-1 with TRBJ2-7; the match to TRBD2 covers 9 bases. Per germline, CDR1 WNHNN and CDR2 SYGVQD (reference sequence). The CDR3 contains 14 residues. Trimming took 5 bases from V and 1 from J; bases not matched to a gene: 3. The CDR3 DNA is TGCGCCAGCAGTAAAACTAGCGGGTCCTACGAGCAGTACTTC. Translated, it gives CASSKTSGSYEQYF.

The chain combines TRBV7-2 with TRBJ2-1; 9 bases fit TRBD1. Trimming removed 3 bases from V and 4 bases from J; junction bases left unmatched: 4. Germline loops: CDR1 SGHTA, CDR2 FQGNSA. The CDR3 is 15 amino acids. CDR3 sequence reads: CASSLGTGTYNEQFF. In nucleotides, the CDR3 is TGTGCCAGCAGCTTGGGGACAGGGACATACAATGAGCAGTTCTTC.

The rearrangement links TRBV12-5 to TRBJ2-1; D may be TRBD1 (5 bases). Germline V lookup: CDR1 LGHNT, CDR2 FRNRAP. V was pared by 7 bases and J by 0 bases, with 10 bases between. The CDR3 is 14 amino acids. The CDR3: CASAKDISYNEQFF. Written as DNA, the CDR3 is TGTGCTAGTGCCAAGGACATCTCCTACAATGAGCAGTTCTTC.

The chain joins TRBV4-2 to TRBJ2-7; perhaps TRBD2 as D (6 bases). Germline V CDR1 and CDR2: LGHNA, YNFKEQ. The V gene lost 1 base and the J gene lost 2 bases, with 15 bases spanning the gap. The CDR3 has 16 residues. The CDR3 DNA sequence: TGTGCCAGCAGCCAAGTGGTCGCGGGGTCAACCTACGAGCAGTACTTC. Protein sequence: CASSQVVAGSTYEQYF.

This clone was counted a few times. The DNA of the CDR3 is TGTGCCTGGAGTGAGGGACAGGGGGAAAACACTGAAGCTTTCTTT. As protein: CAWSEGQGENTEAFF. The chain employs TRBV30 and TRBJ1-1; 11 nucleotides align to TRBD1. The CDR3 length is 15 residues. Losses at the gene ends were 1 base for V and 2 bases for J; bases not matched to a gene: 3. CDR1 GTSNPN and CDR2 SVGIG come from the germline V gene (reference sequence). Looking up the rest from reference TRBV30 and TRBJ1-1 gives the full variable domain: SQTIHQWPATLVQPVGSPLSLECTVEGTSNPNLYWYRQAAGRGLQLLFYSVGIGQISSEVPQNLSASRPQDRQFILSSKKLLLSDSGFYLCAWSEGQGENTEAFFGQGTRLTVV.

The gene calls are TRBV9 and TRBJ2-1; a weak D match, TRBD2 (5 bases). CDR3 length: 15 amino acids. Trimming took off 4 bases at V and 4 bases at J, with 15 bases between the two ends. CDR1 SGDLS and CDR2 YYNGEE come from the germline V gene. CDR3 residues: CASSPSPRDYNEQFF. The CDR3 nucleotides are TGTGCCAGCAGCCCCTCGCCCCGGGATTACAATGAGCAGTTCTTC.

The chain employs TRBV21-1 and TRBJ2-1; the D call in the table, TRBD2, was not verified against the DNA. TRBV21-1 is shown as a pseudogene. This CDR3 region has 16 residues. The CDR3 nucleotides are TGTGCCAGCAGCAAATGCCAAGCGGGAGGTTCTAATGAGCAGTTCTTC. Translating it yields CASSKCQAGGSNEQFF.

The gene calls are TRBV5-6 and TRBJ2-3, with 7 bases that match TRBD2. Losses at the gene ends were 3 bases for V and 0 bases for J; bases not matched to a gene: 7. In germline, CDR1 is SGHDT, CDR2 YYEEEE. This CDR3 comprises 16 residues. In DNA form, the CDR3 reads TGTGCCAGCAGCTCAGACGGGGGGATGAGCACAGATACGCAGTATTTT. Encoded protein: CASSSDGGMSTDTQYF.

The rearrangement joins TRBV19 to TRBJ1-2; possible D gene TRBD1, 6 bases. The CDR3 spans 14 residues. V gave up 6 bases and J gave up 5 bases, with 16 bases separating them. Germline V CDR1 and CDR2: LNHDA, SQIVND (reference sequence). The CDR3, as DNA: TGTGCCAGTAGCCGTACATGGACAGATTATGGCTACACCTTC. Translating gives CASSRTWTDYGYTF.

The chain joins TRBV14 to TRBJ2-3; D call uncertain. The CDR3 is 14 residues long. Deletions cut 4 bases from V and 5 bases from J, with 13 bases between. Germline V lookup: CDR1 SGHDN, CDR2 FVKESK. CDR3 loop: CASSRGFSQDTQYF. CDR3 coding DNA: TGTGCCAGCAGCCGGGGTTTCTCCCAAGATACGCAGTATTTT.

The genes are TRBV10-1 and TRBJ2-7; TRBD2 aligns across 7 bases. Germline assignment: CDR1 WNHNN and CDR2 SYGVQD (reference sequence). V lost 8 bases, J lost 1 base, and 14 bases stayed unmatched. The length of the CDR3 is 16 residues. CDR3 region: CASHPSGTTNSYEQYF. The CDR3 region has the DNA TGCGCCAGCCACCCGAGTGGGACTACCAATTCCTACGAGCAGTACTTC.

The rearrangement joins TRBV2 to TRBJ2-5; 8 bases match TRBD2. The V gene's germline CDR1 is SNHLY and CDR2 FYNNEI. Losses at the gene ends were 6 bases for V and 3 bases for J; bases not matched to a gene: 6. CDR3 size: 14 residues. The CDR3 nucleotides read TGTGCCAGCAGCCGGGGGGGGGCTAAAGAGACCCAGTACTTC. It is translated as CASSRGGAKETQYF.

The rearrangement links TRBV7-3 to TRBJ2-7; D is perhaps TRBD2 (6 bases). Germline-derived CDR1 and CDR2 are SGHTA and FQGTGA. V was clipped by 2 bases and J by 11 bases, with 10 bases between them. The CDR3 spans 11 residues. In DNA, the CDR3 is TGTGCCAGCAGCTTAGGAGGGGTAAAGTACTTC. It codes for CASSLGGVKYF.

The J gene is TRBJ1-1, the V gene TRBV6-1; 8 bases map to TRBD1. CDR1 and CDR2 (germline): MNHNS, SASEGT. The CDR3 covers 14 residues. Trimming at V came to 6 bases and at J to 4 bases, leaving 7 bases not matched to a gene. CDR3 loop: CASSLGQGGTEAFF. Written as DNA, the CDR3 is TGTGCCAGCAGCCTCGGACAGGGCGGCACTGAAGCTTTCTTT.

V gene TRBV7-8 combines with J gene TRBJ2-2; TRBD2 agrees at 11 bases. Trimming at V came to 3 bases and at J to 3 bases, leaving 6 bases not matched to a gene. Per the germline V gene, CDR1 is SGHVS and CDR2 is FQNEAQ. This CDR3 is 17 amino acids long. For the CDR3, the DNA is TGTGCCAGCAGCTTCATAGCGGGAGGGCCTGACACCGGGGAGCTGTTTTTT. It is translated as CASSFIAGGPDTGELFF. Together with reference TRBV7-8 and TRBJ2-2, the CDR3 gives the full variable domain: GAGVSQSPRYKVAKRGQDVALRCDPISGHVSLFWYQQALGQGPEFLTYFQNEAQLDKSGLPSDRFFAERPEGSVSTLKIQRTQQEDSAVYLCASSFIAGGPDTGELFFGEGSRLTVL.

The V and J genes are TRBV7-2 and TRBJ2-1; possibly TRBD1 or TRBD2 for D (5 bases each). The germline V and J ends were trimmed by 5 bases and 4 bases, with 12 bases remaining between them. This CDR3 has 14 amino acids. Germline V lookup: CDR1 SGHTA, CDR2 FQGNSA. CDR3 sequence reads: CASSPSGGYNEQFF. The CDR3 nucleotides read TGTGCCAGCAGCCCGAGTGGGGGATACAATGAGCAGTTCTTC.

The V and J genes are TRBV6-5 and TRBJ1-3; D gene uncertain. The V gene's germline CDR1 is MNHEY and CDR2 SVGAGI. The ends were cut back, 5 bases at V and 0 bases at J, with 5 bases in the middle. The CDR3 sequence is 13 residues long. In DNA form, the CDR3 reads TGTGCCAGCAGTCAGAGCTCTGGAAACACCATATATTTT. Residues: CASSQSSGNTIYF.

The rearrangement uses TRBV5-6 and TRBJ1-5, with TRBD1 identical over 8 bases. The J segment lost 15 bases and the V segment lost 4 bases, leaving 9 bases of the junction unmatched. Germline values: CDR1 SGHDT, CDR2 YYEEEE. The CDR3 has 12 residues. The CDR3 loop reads CASSKDRAGWHF. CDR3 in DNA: TGTGCCAGCAGCAAGGACAGGGCCGGATGGCATTTT.

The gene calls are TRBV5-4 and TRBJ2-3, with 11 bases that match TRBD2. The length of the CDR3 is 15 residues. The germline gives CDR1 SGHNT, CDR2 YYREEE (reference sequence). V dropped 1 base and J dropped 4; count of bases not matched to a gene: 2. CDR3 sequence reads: CASSLPSGRPDTQYF. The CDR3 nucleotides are TGTGCCAGCAGCTTGCCTAGCGGGAGGCCAGATACGCAGTATTTT.

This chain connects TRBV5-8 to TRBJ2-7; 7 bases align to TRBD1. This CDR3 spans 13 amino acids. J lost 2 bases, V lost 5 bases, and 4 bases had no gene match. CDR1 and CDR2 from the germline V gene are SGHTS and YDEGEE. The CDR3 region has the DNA TGTGCCAGCAGTTTCGACAGGGCCTACGAGCAGTACTTC. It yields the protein CASSFDRAYEQYF.

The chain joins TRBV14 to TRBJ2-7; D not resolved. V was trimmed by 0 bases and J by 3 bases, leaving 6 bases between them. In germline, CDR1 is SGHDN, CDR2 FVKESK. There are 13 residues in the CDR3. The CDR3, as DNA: TGTGCCAGCAGCCAAGATGTCGGCTACGAGCAGTACTTC. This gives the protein CASSQDVGYEQYF.

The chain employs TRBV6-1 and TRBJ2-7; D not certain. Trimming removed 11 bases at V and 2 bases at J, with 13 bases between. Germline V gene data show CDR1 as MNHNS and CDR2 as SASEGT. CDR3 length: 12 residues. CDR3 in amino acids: CAGSLGTYEQYF. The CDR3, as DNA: TGTGCCGGGTCCTTGGGGACCTACGAGCAGTACTTC.

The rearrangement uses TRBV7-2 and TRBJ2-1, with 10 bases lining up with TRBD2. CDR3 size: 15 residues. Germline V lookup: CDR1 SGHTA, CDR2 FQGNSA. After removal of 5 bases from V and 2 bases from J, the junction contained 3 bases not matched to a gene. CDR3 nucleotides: TGTGCCAGCAGCCAAGGACTAGCGGCCTACAATGAGCAGTTCTTC. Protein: CASSQGLAAYNEQFF.

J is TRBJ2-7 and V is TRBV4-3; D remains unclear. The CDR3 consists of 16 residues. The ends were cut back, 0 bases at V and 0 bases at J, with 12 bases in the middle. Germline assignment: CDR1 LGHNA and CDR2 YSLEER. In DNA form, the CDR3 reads TGCGCCAGCAGCCAAGATTATTCTAGTTTCTCCTACGAGCAGTACTTC. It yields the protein CASSQDYSSFSYEQYF.